This paragraph reports one T cell receptor (beta chain). The data stem from a study of blood T cell repertoires in COVID-19. As for the study in general: COVID-19 samples from acute and convalescent phases originated in the United States, Italy and Spain. The analysed material was cDNA or gDNA that came from T cells, B-cell-depleted T cells, or PBMCs.

Germline loops: CDR1 SGHTA, CDR2 FQGNSA. V was clipped by 5 bases and J by 5 bases; unmatched bases: 11. The CDR3 length is 15 residues. Some clones are missing from TCRdb's copy, which holds only in-frame ones; the method was immunoSEQ multiplex PCR. The sample holds tens of thousands of clones, roughly 85% seen once. Sample: peripheral blood. This receptor was obtained from a human donor in a cohort sampled during active COVID-19. The chain employs TRBV7-2 and TRBJ2-5, with 7 bases lining up with TRBD2. As DNA, the CDR3 is TGTGCCAGCAGCCCAATGGGACTATCCCTGGAGACCCAGTACTTC. Amino acids: CASSPMGLSLETQYF. The variable domain in full, with the rest retrieved from reference TRBV7-2 and TRBJ2-5, is GAGVSQSPSNKVTEKGKDVELRCDPISGHTALYWYRQSLGQGLEFLIYFQGNSAPDKSGLPSDRFSAERTGGSVSTLTIQRTQQEDSAVYLCASSPMGLSLETQYFGPGTRLLVL.